These T cell receptor beta chains were read from a single sample in a study of regulatory T cells in long-lasting Graves disease. One entry per CDR3 protein, called by TCRdb with MiXCR from the multiplex PCR reads. Of approximately 500,000 distinct CDR3 sequences listed, roughly a fifth are singletons. The material sequenced was peripheral blood mononuclear cells (PBMCs), taken when the disease was refractory, from a patient treated with antithyroid drugs. These receptors were obtained from a female donor with Graves disease. Both conserved end residues are part of each CDR3. D genes are given only for firm matches. Clone size, where shown, is once, few, many, or a class for clones that have expanded.

v_gene	d_gene	j_gene	abundance	CDR3nt	CDR3aa
TRBV12-3/TRBV12-4	.	TRBJ1-4	many	TGTGCCAGCAGTTTCCTTACCCCCAGCGCGAATGAAAAACTGTTTTTT	CASSFLTPSANEKLFF
TRBV14	.	TRBJ2-2	few	TGTGCCAGCAGCCAAACGTCCCGAAGGAACACCGGGGAGCTGTTTTTT	CASSQTSRRNTGELFF
TRBV6-5	.	TRBJ1-3	many	TGTGCCAGCAGTTACTCTATTCAGGCCTACTCTGGAAACACCATATATTTT	CASSYSIQAYSGNTIYF
TRBV28	TRBD1	TRBJ1-1	many	TGTGCCAGCAGTTCCCACCGGACAGGGGCTTTTATGAACACTGAAGCTTTCTTT	CASSSHRTGAFMNTEAFF
TRBV7-9	.	TRBJ1-6	few	TGTGCCAGCAGTTCACAGGACCCCACTAATTCACCCCTCCACTTT	CASSSQDPTNSPLHF
TRBV7-9	.	TRBJ1-2	.	TGTGCCAGCAGCTCGCCGGGCCCGGAGGGCTACACCTTC	CASSSPGPEGYTF
TRBV28	.	TRBJ1-5	many	TGTGCCAGCAGCGGAGATTACTCCAATCAGCCCCAGCATTTT	CASSGDYSNQPQHF
TRBV29-1	.	TRBJ1-3	few	TGCAGCGTTGAAGAGGGGAAAGACACCTCTGGAAACACCATATATTTT	CSVEEGKDTSGNTIYF
TRBV11-3	.	TRBJ2-7	few	TGTGCCAGCAGCTTATTTTCCCCGGGGGATTGGGACTCCTACGAGCAGTACTTC	CASSLFSPGDWDSYEQYF
TRBV7-9	TRBD2	TRBJ2-5	.	TGTGCCAGCAGCTTCACTAGCGGGAGAGGCCAAGAGACCCAGTACTTC	CASSFTSGRGQETQYF
TRBV7-2	.	TRBJ2-5	many	TGTGCCAGCAGCTTAGTTTCTAGGCAGGGGCGTGAGACCCAGTACTTC	CASSLVSRQGRETQYF
TRBV19	TRBD1	TRBJ2-7	few	TGTGCCAGTAGTATTGGGACAGGGCGAATTACGTCCTACGAGCAGTACTTC	CASSIGTGRITSYEQYF
TRBV3-1	.	TRBJ1-1	few	TGTGCCAGCAGTAAAACTCGACCCCTGATGAACACTGAAGCTTTCTTT	CASSKTRPLMNTEAFF
TRBV7-8	.	TRBJ2-7	many	TGTGCCAGCAGCAGCAGCCAGGGGTGGGCCTACGAGCAGTACTTC	CASSSSQGWAYEQYF
TRBV20-1	.	TRBJ1-5	few	TGCAGTGCTAGAGATCCGCGCGGGGGAGATAGCAATCAGCCCCAGCATTTT	CSARDPRGGDSNQPQHF
TRBV5-1	.	TRBJ1-4	many	TGCGCCAGCAGCTACGGACAAGGAGATGAAAAACTGTTTTTT	CASSYGQGDEKLFF
TRBV6-1	TRBD1	TRBJ2-5	.	TGTGCCCGCAGTACCAGTGACAGGGGGTCGGAGACCCAGTACTTC	CARSTSDRGSETQYF
TRBV20-1	TRBD1	TRBJ2-7	.	TGCAGTGCTCTACGGACAGGGCTCTACGAGCAGTACTTC	CSALRTGLYEQYF
TRBV19	.	TRBJ1-1	few	TGTGCCAGTAGTATTGGGCCCGGGACTGGGGGCACTGAAGCTTTCTTT	CASSIGPGTGGTEAFF
TRBV20-1	TRBD2	TRBJ2-1	.	TGCAGTGCTATCGGACTAGCGGGAGACAATGAGCAGTTCTTC	CSAIGLAGDNEQFF
TRBV29-1	TRBD1	TRBJ1-2	many	TGCAGCGTTCGTGGGACAGACTATGGCTACACCTTC	CSVRGTDYGYTF
TRBV7-6	TRBD1	TRBJ1-4	many	TGTGCCAGCAGCCTCAATAGACAGGGCGGAGGGGAAAAACTGTTTTTT	CASSLNRQGGGEKLFF
TRBV7-8	TRBD1	TRBJ1-2	many	TGTGCCAGCAGCCCAAAGGACAGGGTCGACTATGGCTACACCTTC	CASSPKDRVDYGYTF
TRBV7-8	TRBD2	TRBJ2-7	many	TGTGCCAGCAGCTTTGCCGCGGGAGGGAACTACGAGCAGTACTTC	CASSFAAGGNYEQYF
TRBV10-3	TRBD1	TRBJ1-5	few	TGTGCCATCAGCGGCGGGACAGGGAGGCAGCCCCAGCATTTT	CAISGGTGRQPQHF
TRBV6-1	TRBD1	TRBJ1-1	many	TGTGCCAGCAGGCGGGACAGGGTGGGTACTGAAGCTTTCTTT	CASRRDRVGTEAFF